Presented here are 32 T cell receptor beta chains from one specimen sequenced in a study of blood T cell repertoires in COVID-19. Profiling relied on immunoSEQ multiplex PCR, and the TCRdb table lists in-frame clones only, not all of them. The sample consists of approximately 90,000 clones, more than 70% of them appearing once. Sequencing used peripheral blood. The receptors here all came from a human donor with acute or convalescent COVID-19. The donor label of this sample is uncertain.

For the CDR3, the DNA is TGTGCCAGCAGCAGCCGGGACAGTCGCTGGGTGTTTTTT. Amino acids: CASSSRDSRWVFF. The chain recombines TRBV7-8 with TRBJ2-2; TRBD1 agrees at 7 bases. The CDR3 is 13 amino acids. V shed 5 bases, J shed 15 bases, and the junction held 12 bases outside the gene matches. Germline V lookup: CDR1 SGHVS, CDR2 FQNEAQ.

This chain connects TRBV5-4 to TRBJ2-3; possibly TRBD2 for D (6 bases). In germline, CDR1 is SGHNT, CDR2 YYREEE (reference sequence). V gave up 5 bases and J gave up 3 bases, with 22 bases separating them. CDR3 length: 17 amino acids. DNA of the CDR3: TGTGCCAGCAGTTCACCCAGACCGGGGAGGAGGACAGATACGCAGTATTTT. It codes for CASSSPRPGRRTDTQYF.

The V gene is TRBV7-6, the J gene TRBJ2-3; D is unresolved. CDR1 is SGHVS, CDR2 FNYEAQ, per germline. The CDR3 is made up of 15 amino acids. The V end lost 2 bases, the J end lost 0 bases, and 9 bases lay between the germline ends. In DNA form, the CDR3 reads TGTGCCAGCAGCTTAAGACAATCTAGCACAGATACGCAGTATTTT. As protein: CASSLRQSSTDTQYF.

This clone showed up just a few times. The chain uses TRBV28 and TRBJ1-2; a weak D match, TRBD1 (5 bases). This CDR3 contains 15 residues. Trimming stripped 6 bases from V and 5 bases from J, with 19 bases between. CDR1 is MDHEN and CDR2 is SYDVKM in the germline V gene. CDR3 region: CASSGTGLFSYGYTF. CDR3 bases: TGTGCCAGCAGCGGCACAGGTCTTTTTTCTTATGGCTACACCTTC.

The V call is TRBV29-1, the J call TRBJ1-4; 7 positions agree with TRBD1. Looked up from germline, CDR1 is SQVTM and CDR2 is ANQGSEA. Trimming at V came to 3 bases and at J to 4 bases, leaving 5 bases not matched to a gene. The CDR3 runs 14 residues. CDR3 region: CSVEGTGVNEKLFF. CDR3 coding DNA: TGCAGCGTTGAGGGCACAGGGGTTAATGAAAAACTGTTTTTT.

The rearrangement uses TRBV28 and TRBJ2-7; D uncertain. Trimming took off 3 bases at V and 3 bases at J, with 9 bases between the two ends. The CDR3 loop spans 13 amino acids. Germline values: CDR1 MDHEN, CDR2 SYDVKM. This CDR3 is CASSLGWIYEQYF. The CDR3 DNA follows: TGTGCCAGCAGTTTGGGCTGGATCTACGAGCAGTACTTC.

CDR3 protein: CASSDYHRSSTGELFF. CDR3 nucleotide sequence: TGTGCCAGCAGTGACTACCACAGGTCTAGCACCGGGGAGCTGTTTTTT. The rearrangement uses TRBV6-1 and TRBJ2-2; maybe TRBD1 (5 bases). This CDR3 is 16 amino acids long. CDR1 and CDR2 (germline): MNHNS, SASEGT. Trimming left V 3 bases short and J 4 bases short, with 15 bases between.

With regard to this clone: Mismatch with germline at one junction end may stem from a read error. The V gene is TRBV6-4, the J gene TRBJ1-2; D perhaps matches TRBD1 (5 bases). CDR1 is MRHNA and CDR2 is SNTAGT in the germline V gene. The CDR3 is 14 amino acids. The CDR3 DNA follows: TGTGCCAGCAGTGCACAGGTCTTTAACTATGACTACACCTTC. Its translation is CASSAQVFNYDYTF.

This sequence joins TRBV30 and TRBJ2-3; 9 bases are shared with TRBD1. V was clipped by 0 bases and J by 4 bases; unmatched bases: 8. Germline V gives CDR1 GTSNPN, CDR2 SVGIG (reference sequence). The CDR3 runs 16 residues. CDR3 protein: CAWSVPGTGKADTQYF. In DNA, the CDR3 is TGTGCCTGGAGTGTTCCCGGGACAGGGAAGGCAGATACGCAGTATTTT.

The chain has TRBV30 and TRBJ1-1; D is ambiguous. Trimming stripped 3 bases from V and 10 bases from J, with 18 bases between. The CDR3 loop spans 13 amino acids. Germline CDR1 reads GTSNPN; CDR2 reads SVGIG (reference sequence). The CDR3 spells CAWSDSGRRGAFF. Here the CDR3 DNA reads TGTGCCTGGAGCGACTCGGGGAGGCGCGGAGCTTTCTTT.

This clone was counted once. The genes are TRBV6-7 and TRBJ2-7, with 9 bases matching TRBD1. TRBV6-7 is designated an ORF whose function remains uncertain. The length of the CDR3 is 14 residues. J lost 2 bases, V lost 4 bases, and 3 bases had no gene match. CDR3 in amino acids: CASSSRDRAYEQYF. As DNA, the CDR3 is TGTGCCAGCAGTTCCCGGGACAGGGCCTACGAGCAGTACTTC.

The chain uses TRBV18 and TRBJ1-4; possibly TRBD1 for D (6 bases). The CDR3 runs to 15 residues. The germline V and J ends were trimmed by 3 bases and 3 bases, with 11 bases remaining between them. Germline lookup yields CDR1 KGHSH and CDR2 LQKENI. This chain's CDR3 is CASSPPGQPNEKLFF. CDR3 in DNA: TGTGCCAGCTCACCTCCGGGACAACCTAATGAAAAACTGTTTTTT.

The CDR3 sequence is CAWSGKSYEQYF. CDR3 nucleotide sequence: TGTGCCTGGAGCGGGAAATCCTACGAGCAGTACTTC. The V call is TRBV30, the J call TRBJ2-7; a possible D gene is TRBD2 (5 bases). The germline CDR1 and CDR2 sequences are GTSNPN and SVGIG (reference sequence). The CDR3 runs 12 residues. V was trimmed by 3 bases and J by 1 base, leaving 7 bases between them.

The chain recombines TRBV9 with TRBJ2-3, with D perhaps TRBD2 (5 bases). Germline CDR1 SGDLS, CDR2 YYNGEE. This CDR3 spans 15 amino acids. V lost 4 bases to trimming and J lost 2 bases, with 14 bases between them. This CDR3 reads CASSPGGSDTDTQYF. In DNA, the CDR3 is TGTGCCAGCAGCCCCGGAGGTAGCGACACAGATACGCAGTATTTT. Full variable domain (missing parts from reference TRBV9 and TRBJ2-3): DSGVTQTPKHLITATGQRVTLRCSPRSGDLSVYWYQQSLDQGLQFLIQYYNGEERAKGNILERFSAQQFPDLHSELNLSSLELGDSALYFCASSPGGSDTDTQYFGPGTRLTVL.

The rearrangement joins TRBV27 to TRBJ1-5, with 10 positions matching TRBD1. Per the germline V gene, CDR1 is MNHEY and CDR2 is SMNVEV (reference sequence). CDR3 length equals 14 residues. V lost 5 bases, J lost 6 bases, and 4 bases stayed unmatched. CDR3 protein: CASSLRDRGQPQHF. The DNA of the CDR3 is TGTGCCAGCAGTCTCCGGGACAGGGGTCAGCCCCAGCATTTT.

The CDR3 here is CASSLLRYTEAFF. The CDR3 coding sequence is TGTGCCAGCAGCTTACTTAGATACACTGAAGCTTTCTTT. V gene TRBV7-8 combines with J gene TRBJ1-1, with unresolved D. The CDR3 is 13 amino acids. The V gene lost 2 bases and the J gene lost 3 bases, with 7 bases spanning the gap. Germline V CDR1 and CDR2: SGHVS, FQNEAQ. Variable domain in full (rest from reference TRBV7-8 and TRBJ1-1): GAGVSQSPRYKVAKRGQDVALRCDPISGHVSLFWYQQALGQGPEFLTYFQNEAQLDKSGLPSDRFFAERPEGSVSTLKIQRTQQEDSAVYLCASSLLRYTEAFFGQGTRLTVV.

V is TRBV19 and J is TRBJ1-4; unclear D gene. V lost 5 bases and J 7 bases, leaving 8 bases between the germline ends. The CDR3 has 12 residues. Germline CDR1 and CDR2: LNHDA and SQIVND (reference sequence). CDR3 bases: TGTGCCAGTAGTGGACTTGGTGAAAAACTGTTTTTT. Translating it yields CASSGLGEKLFF.

The rearrangement joins TRBV5-8 to TRBJ1-2, with unresolved D. Germline assignment: CDR1 SGHTS and CDR2 YDEGEE. CDR3 length: 14 amino acids. Trimming stripped 2 bases from V and 4 bases from J, with 12 bases between. The DNA for the CDR3 is TGTGCCAGCAGCTTTCAAAACCAGGCCTATGGCTACACCTTC. Amino acids: CASSFQNQAYGYTF.

V is TRBV7-8 and J is TRBJ2-7; D is possibly TRBD1 (5 bases). Looked up from germline, CDR1 is SGHVS and CDR2 is FQNEAQ. This CDR3 contains 13 residues. Trimming left V 5 bases short and J 0 bases short, with 8 bases between. In nucleotides, the CDR3 is TGTGCCAGCAGCAAGGACAACTCCTACGAGCAGTACTTC. Its translation: CASSKDNSYEQYF.

The rearrangement links TRBV5-1 to TRBJ2-3; 9 bases fit TRBD1. The trim removed 4 bases at V and 0 bases at J, leaving 3 bases unmatched. Germline V gene data show CDR1 as SGHRS and CDR2 as YFSETQ. The CDR3 sequence is 15 residues long. The CDR3 DNA sequence: TGCGCCAGCAGCAGGGACAGGGCCAGCACAGATACGCAGTATTTT. It encodes CASSRDRASTDTQYF.

The CDR3, as DNA: TGTGCCAGTGGACTAGCGGGGGGGCGTGATGAGCAGTTCTTC. Its protein is CASGLAGGRDEQFF. The V call is TRBV2, the J call TRBJ2-1, with TRBD2 identical over 15 bases. This CDR3 comprises 14 residues. CDR1 and CDR2 (germline): SNHLY, FYNNEI. V shed 9 bases, J shed 8 bases, and the junction held 5 bases outside the gene matches.

About this clone: This CDR3 is also generated by other DNA sequences in the sample. The chain uses TRBV19 and TRBJ1-1, with 7 bases fitting TRBD1. CDR1 and CDR2 (germline): LNHDA, SQIVND (reference sequence). V shed 6 bases, J shed 2 bases, and the junction held 6 bases outside the gene matches. This CDR3 region has 14 residues. DNA of the CDR3: TGTGCCAGTAGCAGACAGGGCCCAAACACTGAAGCTTTCTTT. Encoded protein: CASSRQGPNTEAFF.

This clone was recorded a few times. This chain links TRBV19 with TRBJ1-2; possible D gene TRBD1, 5 bases. Per the germline V gene, CDR1 is LNHDA and CDR2 is SQIVND (reference sequence). V was cut by 4 bases and J by 5 bases, with 11 bases left in between. The CDR3 is 13 amino acids. CDR3 nucleotides: TGTGCCAGTAGTAGGGGACTCTTGTATGGCTACACCTTC. Its translation: CASSRGLLYGYTF.

This clone was picked up a small number of times. This chain uses TRBV30 with TRBJ1-5; perhaps TRBD1 as D (6 bases). CDR1 is GTSNPN and CDR2 is SVGIG in the germline V gene (reference sequence). Between the trimmed V and J ends, which lost 3 bases and 1 base, there was a span of 13 bases. CDR3 length: 15 residues. The CDR3, as DNA: TGTGCCTGGAGGTTACAGGGTACGAGCAATCAGCCCCAGCATTTT. As protein: CAWRLQGTSNQPQHF.

V and J are TRBV5-5 and TRBJ2-7; TRBD2 matches at 11 bases. Looked up from germline, CDR1 is SGHKS and CDR2 is YYEKEE (reference sequence). V lost 0 bases and J lost 2; bases outside the gene matches: 7. The CDR3 runs 17 residues. The DNA of the CDR3 is TGTGCCAGCAGCTTGGTCGTTCTAGCGGGGGGCCCCTACGAGCAGTACTTC. Amino acid sequence: CASSLVVLAGGPYEQYF.

The genes are TRBV29-1 and TRBJ2-1; the D is unclear. V was pared by 5 bases and J by 6 bases, with 8 bases between. The CDR3 contains 11 residues. Germline V gene data show CDR1 as SQVTM and CDR2 as ANQGSEA. The CDR3 DNA follows: TGCAGCGTTTGGGCACCCAATGAGCAGTTCTTC. Translating it yields CSVWAPNEQFF.

The chain combines TRBV24-1 with TRBJ2-5; 7 bases are shared with TRBD2. The germline CDR1 and CDR2 sequences are KGHDR and SFDVKD. The CDR3 is 14 residues long. After removal of 5 bases from V and 9 bases from J, the junction contained 11 bases not matched to a gene. CDR3 region: CATSASTPTSAQYF. The DNA for the CDR3 is TGTGCCACCAGTGCGAGTACCCCTACTAGCGCCCAGTACTTC.

For this clone: At the DNA level, this CDR3 is encoded by other sequences in the same sample as well. The chain recombines TRBV5-1 with TRBJ1-1; D is ambiguous. Germline-derived CDR1 and CDR2 are SGHRS and YFSETQ. This CDR3 is 14 amino acids long. Trimming removed 0 bases from V and 0 bases from J, with 6 bases in between. CDR3 protein: CASSLGGLNTEAFF. CDR3 in DNA: TGCGCCAGCAGCTTGGGAGGGCTGAACACTGAAGCTTTCTTT.

The V gene is TRBV7-3, the J gene TRBJ2-1; 7 bases agree with TRBD2. The V gene's germline CDR1 is SGHTA and CDR2 FQGTGA. CDR3 length: 14 amino acids. The V gene end was trimmed by 2 bases and the J gene end by 4 bases; junction bases not matched to a gene: 2. CDR3 nucleotide sequence: TGTGCCAGCAGCTTAGGGACTATTTACAATGAGCAGTTCTTC. Encoded protein: CASSLGTIYNEQFF.

The chain recombines TRBV3-1 (or the pseudogene TRBV3-2) with TRBJ1-6; the D is unclear. Germline CDR1 and CDR2: LGHDT and YNNKEL (reference sequence). With 6 bases removed from V and 0 bases from J, the gap between germline ends came to 9 bases. This CDR3 contains 15 residues. Here the CDR3 DNA reads TGTGCCAGCAGTCTTTCTAGCTCCTATAATTCACCCCTCCACTTT. This gives the protein CASSLSSSYNSPLHF.

The chain links TRBV28 to TRBJ1-2; D is uncertain. CDR1 is MDHEN, CDR2 SYDVKM, per germline. Trimming took 3 bases from V and 3 from J, leaving 8 bases between them. The CDR3 spans 13 residues. DNA for the CDR3: TGTGCCAGCAGTTTCATTCGGGACTATGGCTACACCTTC. Translating it yields CASSFIRDYGYTF.

This rearrangement joins TRBV5-6 to TRBJ2-7; 10 bases are shared with TRBD1. V gave up 3 bases and J gave up 5 bases; unmatched junction bases: 5. Germline V gene lookup returns CDR1 SGHDT and CDR2 YYEEEE. The CDR3 is 14 residues long. The CDR3 coding sequence is TGTGCCAGCAGCTGGGGACAGGGGACCGACGAGCAGTACTTC. It codes for CASSWGQGTDEQYF.